One TCR beta chain is described in this entry. No antigen is known for it. The data were obtained in a study of graft-versus-host responses after intestinal transplantation. Study at large: Transplant types were multivisceral, liver-intestinal, or isolated intestinal. Uniformly, recipients were administered anti-thymocyte globulin induction with subsequent tacrolimus and steroids for approximately 3 years.

Trimming stripped 5 bases from V and 2 bases from J, with 13 bases between. The CDR3 has 14 residues. Germline loops: CDR1 SGHTA, CDR2 FQGNSA. Repertoires were generated with immunoSEQ multiplex PCR, while TCRdb's copy carries only in-frame clones and drops some. The repertoire consists of some 64,000 clones, with roughly 90% occurring once and the leading ten covering 1.5% to 2%. J is TRBJ2-7 and V is TRBV7-2; tentatively, D is TRBD1 (6 bases). The sample in question was unstimulated CD8+ T cells sorted from spleen or lymph node cells, obtained before transplant. This clonotype was obtained from a human donor who was the organ donor for an intestinal transplant. The CDR3, as DNA: TGTGCCAGCAGCCTCCCAGGACAGACCTACGAGCAGTACTTC. It translates to CASSLPGQTYEQYF. The complete variable domain, with remaining parts taken from reference TRBV7-2 and TRBJ2-7, reads GAGVSQSPSNKVTEKGKDVELRCDPISGHTALYWYRQSLGQGLEFLIYFQGNSAPDKSGLPSDRFSAERTGGSVSTLTIQRTQQEDSAVYLCASSLPGQTYEQYFGPGTRLTVT.